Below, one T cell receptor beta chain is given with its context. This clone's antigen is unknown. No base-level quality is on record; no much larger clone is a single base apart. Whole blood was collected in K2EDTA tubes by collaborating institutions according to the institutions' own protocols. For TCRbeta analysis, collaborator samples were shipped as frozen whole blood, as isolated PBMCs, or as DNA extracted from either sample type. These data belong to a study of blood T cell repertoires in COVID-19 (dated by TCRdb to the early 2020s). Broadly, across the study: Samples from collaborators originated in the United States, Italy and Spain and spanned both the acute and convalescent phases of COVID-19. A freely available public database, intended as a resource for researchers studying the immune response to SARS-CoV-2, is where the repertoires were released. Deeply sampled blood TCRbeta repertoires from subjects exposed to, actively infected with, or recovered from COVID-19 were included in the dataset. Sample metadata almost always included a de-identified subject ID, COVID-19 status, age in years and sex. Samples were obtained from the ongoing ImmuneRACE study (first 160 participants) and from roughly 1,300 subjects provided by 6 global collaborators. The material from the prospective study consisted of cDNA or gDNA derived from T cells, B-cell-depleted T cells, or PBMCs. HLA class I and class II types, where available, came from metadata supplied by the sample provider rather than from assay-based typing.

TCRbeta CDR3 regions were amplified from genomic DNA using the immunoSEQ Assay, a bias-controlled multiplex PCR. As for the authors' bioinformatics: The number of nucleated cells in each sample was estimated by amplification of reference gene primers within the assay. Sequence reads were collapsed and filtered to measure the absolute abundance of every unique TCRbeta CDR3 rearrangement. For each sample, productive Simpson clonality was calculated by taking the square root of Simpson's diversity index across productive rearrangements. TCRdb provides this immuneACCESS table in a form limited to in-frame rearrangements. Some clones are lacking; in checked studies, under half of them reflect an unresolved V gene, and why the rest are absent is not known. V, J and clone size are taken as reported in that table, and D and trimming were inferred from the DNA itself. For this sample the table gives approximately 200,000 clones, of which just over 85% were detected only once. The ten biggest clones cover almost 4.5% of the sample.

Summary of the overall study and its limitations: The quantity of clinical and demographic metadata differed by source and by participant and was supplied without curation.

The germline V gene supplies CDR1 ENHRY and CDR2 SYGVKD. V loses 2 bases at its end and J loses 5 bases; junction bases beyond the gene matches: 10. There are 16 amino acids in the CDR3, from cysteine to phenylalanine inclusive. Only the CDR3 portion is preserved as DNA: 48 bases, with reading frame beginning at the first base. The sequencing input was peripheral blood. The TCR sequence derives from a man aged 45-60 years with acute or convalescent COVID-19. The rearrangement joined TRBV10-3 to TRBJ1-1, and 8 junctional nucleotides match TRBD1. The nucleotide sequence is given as TGTGCCATCAGTGAGGGACAGGGTTTAGTTTTGACTGAAGCTTTCTTT. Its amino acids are CAISEGQGLVLTEAFF.